A selection of T cell receptor beta chains follows, all from one sample in a study of T-cell reconstitution after alpha-beta-depleted transplantation in children. TCRdb processed the PCR reads anew with MiXCR; each CDR3 protein has one entry. The data hold around 960,000 distinct CDR3 sequences, with under 30% observed a single time. The input for sequencing was PBMCs, mostly from graft donor cells, taken 360 days after TCRalphabeta/CD19-depleted stem cell transplant. The receptors here all came from a boy under two years old who had a stem cell transplant for SCID, so the T cells may come from the graft donor. Each CDR3 is given with its conserved first and last residue. The D gene is left open where the match is weak. Size is omitted from some rows. Given values are once, few, many or a class for expanded clones.

v_call	j_call	clone_size	d_call	cdr3_nt	cdr3_aa
TRBV6-1	TRBJ1-2	NA	NA	TGTGCCAGCAGTCAAGAGGACGGTCACTATGGCTACACCTTC	CASSQEDGHYGYTF
TRBV9	TRBJ2-3	NA	NA	TGTGCCAGCAGCAATCAGGGAAGCACAGATACGCAGTATTTT	CASSNQGSTDTQYF
TRBV10-3	TRBJ2-3	few	NA	TGTGCCACCAAAACAGCGAGGGGGACAGATACGCAGTATTTT	CATKTARGTDTQYF
TRBV11-2	TRBJ1-1	few	NA	TGTGCCAGCAGCTTAAAAAGGGCAGACCCGAACACTGAAGCTTTCTTT	CASSLKRADPNTEAFF
TRBV12-3/TRBV12-4	TRBJ2-7	NA	NA	TGTGCCAGCAGTTTAGCGCTCGGGACACTTGTACCCTACGAGCAGTACTTC	CASSLALGTLVPYEQYF
TRBV5-1	TRBJ2-3	many	NA	TGCGCCAGCAGGTCTCCGGGTTCAGATACGCAGTATTTT	CASRSPGSDTQYF
TRBV2	TRBJ2-7	few	NA	TGTGCCAGTTTTAAGGGCCCAAGGTCCTACGAGCAGTACTTC	CASFKGPRSYEQYF
TRBV12-3/TRBV12-4	TRBJ2-1	NA	NA	TGTGCCAGCACCAAAACCCGGGGCGATGAGCAGTTCTTC	CASTKTRGDEQFF
TRBV12-3/TRBV12-4	TRBJ2-3	few	NA	TGTGCCAGCAGTCTGACCCTGGGGGCTAGCGGTGCTAGCACAGATACGCAGTATTTT	CASSLTLGASGASTDTQYF
TRBV5-1	TRBJ2-5	few	NA	TGCGCCAGCAGCTTGGCCACTAACCAAGAGACCCAGTACTTC	CASSLATNQETQYF
TRBV7-9	TRBJ2-7	few	NA	TGTGCCAGCAGCTTGTATGGCAACGAGCAGTACTTC	CASSLYGNEQYF
TRBV29-1	TRBJ2-1	NA	NA	TGCAGCGTTGAACGGGGGCCAACCTACAATGAGCAGTTCTTC	CSVERGPTYNEQFF
TRBV10-3	TRBJ2-2	few	NA	TGTGCCACCGAGCCCGGGACGCTCGACGGGGAGCTGTTTTTT	CATEPGTLDGELFF
TRBV6-5	TRBJ2-1	few	NA	TGTGCCAGCAGTTACGGGCTAGATGAGCAGTTCTTC	CASSYGLDEQFF
TRBV20-1	TRBJ2-2	NA	NA	TGCAGTGCTAGAGTCGGGGGAGTGGTCACCGGGGAGCTGTTTTTT	CSARVGGVVTGELFF
TRBV29-1	TRBJ1-4	NA	TRBD1	TGCAGCGTTGGACAGGGGGGGGAAAAACTGTTTTTT	CSVGQGGEKLFF
TRBV12-3/TRBV12-4	TRBJ1-1	NA	NA	TGTGCCAGCAGTTTAGCTATGGGGACCAGCCTTCGGAACACTGAAGCTTTCTTT	CASSLAMGTSLRNTEAFF
TRBV5-1	TRBJ2-7	few	NA	TGCGCCAGCAGCCCAAGGGGCCCCGGTGCCTACGAGCAGTACTTC	CASSPRGPGAYEQYF
TRBV9	TRBJ2-5	NA	TRBD2	TGTGCCAGCAGCGTAGGGGTAGCGGGTCAAGAGACCCAGTACTTC	CASSVGVAGQETQYF
TRBV29-1	TRBJ2-1	NA	NA	TGCAGCGGGGAGAGTAACAACAATGAGCAGTTCTTC	CSGESNNNEQFF
TRBV5-1	TRBJ1-2	NA	TRBD1	TGCGCCAGCAGCTTTACGACCGGGACAGAGGTAACTAACACCTTC	CASSFTTGTEVTNTF
TRBV27	TRBJ2-7	NA	TRBD1	TGTGCCAGCAGTTCCGACAGGGGGCGTCGCTACGAGCAGTACTTC	CASSSDRGRRYEQYF
TRBV7-2	TRBJ2-7	NA	TRBD1	TGTGCCAGCACCCTGACAGGGAGCTCCTACGAGCAGTACTTC	CASTLTGSSYEQYF
TRBV15	TRBJ2-7	NA	TRBD1	TGTGCCACCAGCAAAGGACAGGGCCACCTGTGGTACGAGCAGTACTTC	CATSKGQGHLWYEQYF
TRBV10-3	TRBJ2-7	NA	TRBD1	TGTGCCATCAGTCCCGGGGACAGGGAAGACGAGCAGTACTTC	CAISPGDREDEQYF
TRBV2	TRBJ2-3	NA	TRBD2	TGTGCCATCAGTCCCGCGAGAGCGACTAGCCAGGCGACAGATACGCAGTATTTT	CAISPARATSQATDTQYF
TRBV3-1	TRBJ1-2	once	NA	TGTGCCAGCAGCCCCCAGGGCTACAGTAGCTATGGCTACACCTTC	CASSPQGYSSYGYTF
TRBV5-1	TRBJ2-5	few	NA	TGCGCCAGCAGCGGGGACGGACTTCAAGAGACCCAGTACTTC	CASSGDGLQETQYF
TRBV20-1	TRBJ1-1	NA	TRBD1	TGCACTCCAGGGGGCGCCCAGAACACTGAAGCTTTCTTT	CTPGGAQNTEAFF
TRBV5-1	TRBJ2-7	few	NA	TGCGCCAGCAGCTTGGTCCCGGACAAAGCAGTAGGGTACTTC	CASSLVPDKAVGYF
TRBV20-1	TRBJ1-2	NA	NA	TGCAGTGCTAGCTTCAGTGCCTATGGCTACACCTTC	CSASFSAYGYTF
TRBV27	TRBJ2-3	NA	NA	TGTGCCAGCAGCCCTTATGGGGGGATTTCCACAGATACGCAGTATTTT	CASSPYGGISTDTQYF
TRBV5-1	TRBJ1-2	NA	TRBD1	TGCGCCAGCGGAGAAGGACAGGGAAGGGGCTACACCTTC	CASGEGQGRGYTF
TRBV12-3/TRBV12-4	TRBJ1-5	NA	NA	TGTGCCAGTCAAGGGCGGGTGGTGGGCAATCAGCCCCAGCATTTT	CASQGRVVGNQPQHF
TRBV12-3/TRBV12-4	TRBJ1-5	few	TRBD1	TGTGCCAGCAGCCCCGGGACAGGCATTAGCAATCAGCCCCAGCATTTT	CASSPGTGISNQPQHF
TRBV7-8	TRBJ2-2	NA	TRBD1	TGTGCCAGCAGCTTACACAGGGGGGAGAGCGGGGAGCTGTTTTTT	CASSLHRGESGELFF
TRBV2	TRBJ1-4	NA	NA	TGTGCCAGCAGTGAAGCGCTCTTGCTAACTAATGAAAAACTGTTTTTT	CASSEALLLTNEKLFF
TRBV6-5	TRBJ2-3	few	NA	TGTGCCAGCAGTTACTCGCTCCGGGGGCCGAGCACAGATACGCAGTATTTT	CASSYSLRGPSTDTQYF
TRBV18	TRBJ1-1	NA	TRBD1	TGTGCCAGCTCAAAGGGGGCGAGGAACACTGAAGCTTTCTTT	CASSKGARNTEAFF
TRBV27	TRBJ2-1	NA	NA	TGTGCCAGCGCAACTGGGGGTAATGAGCAGTTCTTC	CASATGGNEQFF
TRBV4-1	TRBJ2-1	once	TRBD2	TGCGCCAGCAGCCGCTTTAGCGGGCCGTTGAATGAGCAGTTCTTC	CASSRFSGPLNEQFF
TRBV12-3/TRBV12-4	TRBJ2-3	NA	NA	TGTGCCAGCAGTACGGGGGAGGGCACAGATACGCAGTATTTT	CASSTGEGTDTQYF
TRBV9	TRBJ2-3	few	TRBD2	TGTGCCAGCAACAAATTAGCGGGGACCCCAGATACGCAGTATTTT	CASNKLAGTPDTQYF
TRBV15	TRBJ2-1	NA	TRBD2	TGTGCCACCAGCAGAGATAAATTCGGCACTAGCGGGGTCGACAATGAGCAGTTCTTC	CATSRDKFGTSGVDNEQFF
TRBV20-1	TRBJ2-2	many	NA	TGCAGTGCTAGGACAGGCGTAACCGGGGAGCTGTTTTTT	CSARTGVTGELFF
TRBV6-5	TRBJ2-3	few	NA	TGTGCCACCCTGTCAGATACGCAGTATTTT	CATLSDTQYF
TRBV4-3	TRBJ2-3	NA	TRBD1	TGCGCCAGCAGCCCTCATCCGGGACAGGTCCCGGATACGCAGTATTTT	CASSPHPGQVPDTQYF
TRBV5-1	TRBJ2-1	NA	TRBD1	TGCGCCAGCAGCCTAGGGACAGGGAGGTTCCACAATGAGCAGTTCTTC	CASSLGTGRFHNEQFF
TRBV29-1	TRBJ1-1	few	TRBD1	TGCAGCGGGGGGACAGGGAGGACTGAAGCTTTCTTT	CSGGTGRTEAFF
TRBV12-3/TRBV12-4	TRBJ2-3	NA	NA	TGTGCCAGCAGTCCTCAGGGGTTTCCCTCTTCTACGCAGTATTTT	CASSPQGFPSSTQYF
TRBV11-2	TRBJ1-4	NA	NA	TGTGCCAGCAGCTCCAAGGACGGGGAGAAAGAAAAACTGTTTTTT	CASSSKDGEKEKLFF
TRBV12-3/TRBV12-4	TRBJ2-1	NA	NA	TGTGCCAGCATTAAAGGGCCGAAGGGGTTCTTC	CASIKGPKGFF
TRBV9	TRBJ2-2	NA	NA	TGTGCCAGCAGCGCAAAAGGGACTCCCTCTAACACCGGGGAGCTGTTTTTT	CASSAKGTPSNTGELFF